Sequencing of this T cell receptor beta chain was carried out in a study of blood T cell repertoires in COVID-19. Study overall: Acute-phase and convalescent COVID-19 samples originated in the United States, Italy and Spain.

In the authors' methods: For nucleated cells, counts were estimated from reference gene primer amplification. Profiling relied on immunoSEQ multiplex PCR, and the TCRdb table lists in-frame clones only, not all of them. From that table come the V and J calls and clone size; the DNA was used to work out D and trimming. This repertoire shows roughly 41,000 clones, around 91% found once; its top ten account for 25% to 30%. Material: peripheral blood. The TCR comes from a man between 60 and 75 years old with active or convalescent COVID-19.

CDR3 in DNA: TGCGCCAGCAGCTTGGCCTTTCAGGGTTACGAGCAGTACTTC. Translation gives CASSLAFQGYEQYF. The V and J genes are TRBV5-1 and TRBJ2-7, with a weak D call TRBD1 (5 bases). V lost 0 bases, J lost 4 bases, and 11 bases lay in between. This CDR3 comprises 14 residues. Germline CDR1 and CDR2: SGHRS and YFSETQ.